This T cell receptor beta chain was sequenced for a study of memory CD4+ T cells and cytomegalovirus serostatus. Study as a whole: Healthy Belgian adult donors included nine or ten CMV-positive and some 24 CMV-negative people. Whole-study findings and limits: CD4+ memory repertoires contained about 40% of the roughly 160 reported CMV TCRbeta sequences.

V was trimmed by 1 base and J by 3 bases, leaving 6 bases between them. The germline V gene has CDR1 SGHVS and CDR2 FQNEAQ. This CDR3 spans 13 amino acids. In the case of this clone: What it recognizes is unknown.

Sequencing used immunoSEQ multiplex PCR; TCRdb keeps in-frame clones, though not all of them. This table has 52,000 or so clones, roughly 79% appearing once. Single viable CD3+CD4+CD8-CD45RO+ cells were sorted as the memory CD4+ T cells. Serum IgG to CMV pp150, pp28, p38 and p52 defined serostatus. This chain connects TRBV7-8 to TRBJ1-2; possibly TRBD1 for D (5 bases). The sequenced sample consisted of memory CD4+ T cells from blood. The receptor was isolated from an adult in good health and CMV-seronegative. CDR3 bases: TGTGCCAGCAGCTTAGAGACAGACTATGGCTACACCTTC. Its protein product is CASSLETDYGYTF.